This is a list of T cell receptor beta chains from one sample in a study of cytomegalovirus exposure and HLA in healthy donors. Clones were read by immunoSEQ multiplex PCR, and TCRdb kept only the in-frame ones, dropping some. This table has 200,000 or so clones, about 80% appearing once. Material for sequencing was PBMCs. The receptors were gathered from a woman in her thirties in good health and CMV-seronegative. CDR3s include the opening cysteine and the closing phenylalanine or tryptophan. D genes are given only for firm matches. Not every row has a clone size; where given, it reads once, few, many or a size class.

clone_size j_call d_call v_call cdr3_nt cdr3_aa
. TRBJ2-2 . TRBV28 TGTGCCAGCAGTTTGGTAGGACAGCCGAACACCGGGGAGCTGTTTTTT CASSLVGQPNTGELFF
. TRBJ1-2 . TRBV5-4 TGTGCCAGCAGCCCGGGTCGGCAGGGGAACTATGGCTACACCTTC CASSPGRQGNYGYTF
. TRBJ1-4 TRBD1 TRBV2 TGTGCCAGCATACGACAGGGACAAAATGAAAAACTGTTTTTT CASIRQGQNEKLFF
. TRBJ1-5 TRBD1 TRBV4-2 TGTGCCAGCAGCAGAAAGACAGGGGGCGCCGACCAGCCCCAGCATTTT CASSRKTGGADQPQHF
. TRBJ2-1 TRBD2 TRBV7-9 TGTGCCAGCAGCTCAAGTAGCGGGGGGGCAAAGAATGAGCAGTTCTTC CASSSSSGGAKNEQFF
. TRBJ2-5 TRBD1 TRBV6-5 TGTGCCAGCAGTTACTCGTTTGGGACAGGGTCAGAGACCCAGTACTTC CASSYSFGTGSETQYF
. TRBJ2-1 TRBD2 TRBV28 TGTGCCAGTCGAAAATTAGCGGGGAACAATGAGCAGTTCTTC CASRKLAGNNEQFF
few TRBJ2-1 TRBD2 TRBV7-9 TGTGCCAGCAGCCGCGGACTAGCGGGAAACAATGAGCAGTTCTTC CASSRGLAGNNEQFF
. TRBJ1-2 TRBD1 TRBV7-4 TGTGCCAGCAGCTTGAACCCAGGACAGGGAAACTCTAACTATGGCTACACCTTC CASSLNPGQGNSNYGYTF
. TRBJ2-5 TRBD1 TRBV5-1 TGCGCCAGCAGCTCCGGGACAGGGGGGATCCAAGAGACCCAGTACTTC CASSSGTGGIQETQYF
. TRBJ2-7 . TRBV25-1 TGTGCCAGCAGTGAATTCCGCGAGCAGTACTTC CASSEFREQYF
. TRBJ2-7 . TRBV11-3 TGTGCCAGCAGCTTACTAGACAGACACGAGCAGTACTTC CASSLLDRHEQYF
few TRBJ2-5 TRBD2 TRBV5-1 TGCGCCAGCAGTTATAGCGGGGAGAGTGGGACCCAGTACTTC CASSYSGESGTQYF
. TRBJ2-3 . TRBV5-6 TGTGCCAGCAGCTTACGAGGCACAGATACGCAGTATTTT CASSLRGTDTQYF
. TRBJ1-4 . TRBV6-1 TGTGCCAGCAGTGAAGCAGGGGGGGATGAAAAACTGTTTTTT CASSEAGGDEKLFF
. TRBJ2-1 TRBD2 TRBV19 TGTGCCAGTACACTAGCGGGAGGCATGATTGAGCAGTTCTTC CASTLAGGMIEQFF
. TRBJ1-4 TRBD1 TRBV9 TGTGCCAGCAGCGTGGACAGGGGGCTAGGTGAAAAACTGTTTTTT CASSVDRGLGEKLFF
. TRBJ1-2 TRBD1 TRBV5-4 TGTGCCAGCAGCTTGGGACAGGGAAGGAGTAACTATGGCTACACCTTC CASSLGQGRSNYGYTF
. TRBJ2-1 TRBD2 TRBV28 TGTGCCAGCAGTGCCGGACTAGCTACCTACAATGAGCAGTTCTTC CASSAGLATYNEQFF
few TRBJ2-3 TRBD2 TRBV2 TGTGCCAGCAGTTTTAATGGGCTAGCGGGAGGAGATACGCAGTATTTT CASSFNGLAGGDTQYF
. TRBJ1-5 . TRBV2 TGTGCCAGCGGTAGGGGTCCAAATCAGCCCCAGCATTTT CASGRGPNQPQHF
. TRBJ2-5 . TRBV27 TGTGCCAGCAGTTTACTTAGGGGAACCCAAGAGACCCAGTACTTC CASSLLRGTQETQYF
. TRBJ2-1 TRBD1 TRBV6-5 TGTGCCAGCACCAATGACAGGGGAATCCTTAATGAGCAGTTCTTC CASTNDRGILNEQFF
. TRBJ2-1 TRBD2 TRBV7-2 TGTGCCAGCAGCTTTACTAGCGGGAACTACAATGAGCAGTTCTTC CASSFTSGNYNEQFF
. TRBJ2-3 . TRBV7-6 TGTGCCAGCAGCTTGACTCCGGAGTACACAGATACGCAGTATTTT CASSLTPEYTDTQYF
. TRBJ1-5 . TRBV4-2 TGTGCCAGCAGCCCGCACGGGGAAATCTATAGCAATCAGCCCCAGCATTTT CASSPHGEIYSNQPQHF
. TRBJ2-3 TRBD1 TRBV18 TGTGCCAGCTCATACTTCGGGACAGGGCTCACAGATACGCAGTATTTT CASSYFGTGLTDTQYF
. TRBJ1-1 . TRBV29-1 TGCAGCGGCCGGTCAGGGATGAACACTGAAGCTTTCTTT CSGRSGMNTEAFF
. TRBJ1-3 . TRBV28 TGTGCCAGCAGTTCCGCAGGGTTCGGAAACACCATATATTTT CASSSAGFGNTIYF
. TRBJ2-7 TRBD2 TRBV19 TGTGCCAGTAGTATGCGGGAGGGCCTCAACGAGCAGTACTTC CASSMREGLNEQYF
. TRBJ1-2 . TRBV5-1 TGCGCCAGCAGCCCGGACAACTATGGCTACCCCTTC CASSPDNYGYPF
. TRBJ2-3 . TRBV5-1 TGCGCCAGCAGCTTGGCCGGTACAGATACGCAGTATTTT CASSLAGTDTQYF
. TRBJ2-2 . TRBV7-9 TGTGCCAGCAGCTCCCCCGGGGGACTGGGGGAGCTGTTTTTT CASSSPGGLGELFF
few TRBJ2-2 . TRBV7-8 TGTGCCAGCAGCCCCGACCGGGGACACCGCGGGGAGCTGTTTTTT CASSPDRGHRGELFF
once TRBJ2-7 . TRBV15 TGTGCCACCAGCAGAGTGCCCCGGGACACTAGGAGCTCCTACGAGCAGTACTTC CATSRVPRDTRSSYEQYF
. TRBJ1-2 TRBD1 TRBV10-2 TGCGCCAGCAGACCGACAGGGGACACTAACTATGGCTACACCTTC CASRPTGDTNYGYTF
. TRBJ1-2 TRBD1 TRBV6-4 TGTGCCAGCAGTCGACGACAGGGAAACCTTCTCTTC CASSRRQGNLLF
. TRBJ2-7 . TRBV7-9 TGTGCCAGCAGCCCGGGCCCGGGGGACGAGCAGTACTTC CASSPGPGDEQYF
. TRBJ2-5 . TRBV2 TGTGCCAGCAGTGAAGGTCAGGAGACCCAGTACTTC CASSEGQETQYF
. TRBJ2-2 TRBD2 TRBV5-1 TGCGCCAGCAGCTCACTAGCGGGAGACACCGGGGAGCTGTTTTTT CASSSLAGDTGELFF
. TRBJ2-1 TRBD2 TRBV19 TGTGCCACGGCATGGACTAGCATAAATGAGCAGTTCTTC CATAWTSINEQFF
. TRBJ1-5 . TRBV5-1 TGCGCCAGCAGCTTGACTACTGGTCAGCCCCAGCATTTT CASSLTTGQPQHF
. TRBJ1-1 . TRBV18 TGTGCCAGCTCACCACTCGCCGGGGTGAACACTGAAGCTTTCTTT CASSPLAGVNTEAFF
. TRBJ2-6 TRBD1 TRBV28 TGTGCCAGCAGTTTAAGGGGGCTCTCTGGGGCCAACGTCCTGACTTTC CASSLRGLSGANVLTF
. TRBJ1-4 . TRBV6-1 TGTGCCAGCAGTCAAACGGACAAACGGGATGAAAAACTGTTTTTT CASSQTDKRDEKLFF
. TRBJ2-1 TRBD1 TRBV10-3 TGTGCCATCAGAAACCGGGACAGGGGTTCGACTTACAATGAGCAGTTCTTC CAIRNRDRGSTYNEQFF
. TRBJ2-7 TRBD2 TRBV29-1 TGCAGCGTGCGAATAGGACTAGCGGGATACGAGCAGTACTTC CSVRIGLAGYEQYF
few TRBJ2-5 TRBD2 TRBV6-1 TGTGCCAGCAGTGAAGCAGGGCGGGGGGAGACCCAGTACTTC CASSEAGRGETQYF
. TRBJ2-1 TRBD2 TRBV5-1 TGCGCCAGCAGCTTGAACCTTGGGACTAGCAATGAGCAGTTCTTC CASSLNLGTSNEQFF
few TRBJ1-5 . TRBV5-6 TGTGCCAGCAGCTTTGTAGATCAGCCCCAGCATTTT CASSFVDQPQHF
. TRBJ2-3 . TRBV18 TGTGCCAGCTCACCCGCTAGCGGCACAGATACGCAGTATTTT CASSPASGTDTQYF
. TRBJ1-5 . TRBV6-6 TGTGCCAGCAGTTACTCGAGGGGGTATAGCAATCAGCCCCAGCATTTT CASSYSRGYSNQPQHF